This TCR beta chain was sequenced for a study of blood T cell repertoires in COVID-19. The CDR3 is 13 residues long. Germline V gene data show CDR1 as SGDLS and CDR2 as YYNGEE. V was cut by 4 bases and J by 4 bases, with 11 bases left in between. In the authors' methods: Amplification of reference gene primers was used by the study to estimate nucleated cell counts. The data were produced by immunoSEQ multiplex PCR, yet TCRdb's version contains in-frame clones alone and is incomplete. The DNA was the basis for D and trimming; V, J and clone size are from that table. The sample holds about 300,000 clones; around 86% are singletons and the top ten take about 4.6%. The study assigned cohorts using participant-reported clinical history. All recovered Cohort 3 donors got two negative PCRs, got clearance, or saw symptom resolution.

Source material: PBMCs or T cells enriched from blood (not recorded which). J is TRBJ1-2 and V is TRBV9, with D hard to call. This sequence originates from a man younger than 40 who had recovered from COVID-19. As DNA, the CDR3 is TGTGCCAGCAGCTCCCAGACAACCTATGGCTACACCTTC. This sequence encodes CASSSQTTYGYTF. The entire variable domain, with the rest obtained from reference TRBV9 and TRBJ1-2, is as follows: DSGVTQTPKHLITATGQRVTLRCSPRSGDLSVYWYQQSLDQGLQFLIQYYNGEERAKGNILERFSAQQFPDLHSELNLSSLELGDSALYFCASSSQTTYGYTFGSGTRLTVV.